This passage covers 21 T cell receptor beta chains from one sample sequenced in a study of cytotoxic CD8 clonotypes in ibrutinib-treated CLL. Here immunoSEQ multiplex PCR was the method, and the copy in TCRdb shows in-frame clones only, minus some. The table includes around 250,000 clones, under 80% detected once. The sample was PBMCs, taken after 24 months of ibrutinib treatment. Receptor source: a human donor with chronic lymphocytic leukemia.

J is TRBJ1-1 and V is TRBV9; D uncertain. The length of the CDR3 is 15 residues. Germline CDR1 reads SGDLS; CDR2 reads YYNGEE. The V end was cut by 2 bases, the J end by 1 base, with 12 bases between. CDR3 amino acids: CASSVSGRTNTEAFF. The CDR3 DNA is TGTGCCAGCAGCGTGTCCGGACGGACGAACACTGAAGCTTTCTTT.

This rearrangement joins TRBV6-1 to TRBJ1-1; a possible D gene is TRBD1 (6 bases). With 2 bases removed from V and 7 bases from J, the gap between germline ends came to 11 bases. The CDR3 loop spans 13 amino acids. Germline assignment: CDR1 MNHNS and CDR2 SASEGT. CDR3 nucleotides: TGTGCCAGCAGTGAATCAGGGGCGTTTGAAGCTTTCTTT. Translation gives CASSESGAFEAFF.

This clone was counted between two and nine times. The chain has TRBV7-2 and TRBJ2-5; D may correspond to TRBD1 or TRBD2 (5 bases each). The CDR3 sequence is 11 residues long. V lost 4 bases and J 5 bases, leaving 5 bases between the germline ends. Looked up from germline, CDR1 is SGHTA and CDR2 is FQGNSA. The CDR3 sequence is CASSWGETQYF. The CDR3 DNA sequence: TGTGCCAGCAGCTGGGGGGAGACCCAGTACTTC.

This CDR3 is CAWSFQGPREQYF. In nucleotides, the CDR3 is TGTGCCTGGAGTTTCCAGGGACCGCGCGAGCAGTACTTC. The chain is built from TRBV30 and TRBJ2-7; D is perhaps TRBD1 or TRBD2 (5 bases each). The length of the CDR3 is 13 residues. The V end lost 2 bases, the J end lost 6 bases, and 14 bases lay between the germline ends. CDR1 is GTSNPN, CDR2 SVGIG, per germline (reference sequence).

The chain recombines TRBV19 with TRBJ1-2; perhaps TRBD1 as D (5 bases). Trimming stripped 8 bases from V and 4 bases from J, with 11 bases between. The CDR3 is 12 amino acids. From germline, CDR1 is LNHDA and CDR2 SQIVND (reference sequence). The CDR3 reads CASAGTGYGYTF. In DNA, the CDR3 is TGTGCCAGTGCGGGGACCGGCTATGGCTACACCTTC.

CDR3 DNA: TGCGCCAGCAGCTTGGGTGGACAGGAACTGGGTGGCTACACCTTC. The encoded protein is CASSLGGQELGGYTF. The V gene is TRBV5-1, the J gene TRBJ1-2; 7 bases match TRBD1. Trimming cost V 0 bases and J 7 bases; bases outside gene matches: 9. Per germline, CDR1 SGHRS and CDR2 YFSETQ. CDR3 size: 15 residues.

The CDR3 region has the DNA TGTGCCTGGAGTAGCCGTAATGAAAAACTGTTTTTT. It yields the protein CAWSSRNEKLFF. The V call is TRBV30, the J call TRBJ1-4; D is ambiguous. Per germline, CDR1 GTSNPN and CDR2 SVGIG (reference sequence). The CDR3 runs 12 residues. V dropped 2 bases and J dropped 4 bases, with 5 bases sitting between them.

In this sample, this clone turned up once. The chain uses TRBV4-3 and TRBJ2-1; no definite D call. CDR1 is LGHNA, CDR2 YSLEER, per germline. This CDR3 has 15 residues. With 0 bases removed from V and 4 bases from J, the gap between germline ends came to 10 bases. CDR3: CASSQDLPGYNEQFF. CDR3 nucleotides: TGCGCCAGCAGCCAAGATCTGCCCGGTTACAATGAGCAGTTCTTC.

As DNA, the CDR3 is TGTGCCAGCGGGGATAGGGGGGGAGGCGCAGATACGCAGTATTTT. This translates into CASGDRGGGADTQYF. The chain uses TRBV28 and TRBJ2-3; weak D call: TRBD2 (7 bases). The CDR3 has 15 amino acids. Per the germline V gene, CDR1 is MDHEN and CDR2 is SYDVKM. Trimming stripped 8 bases from V and 4 bases from J, with 19 bases between.

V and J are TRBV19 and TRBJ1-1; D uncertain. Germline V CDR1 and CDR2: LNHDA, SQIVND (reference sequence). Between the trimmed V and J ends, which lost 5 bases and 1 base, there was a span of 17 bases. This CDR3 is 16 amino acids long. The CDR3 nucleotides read TGTGCCAGTAGTCTGCCAGGTTGGGCAGGGAACACTGAAGCTTTCTTT. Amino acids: CASSLPGWAGNTEAFF.

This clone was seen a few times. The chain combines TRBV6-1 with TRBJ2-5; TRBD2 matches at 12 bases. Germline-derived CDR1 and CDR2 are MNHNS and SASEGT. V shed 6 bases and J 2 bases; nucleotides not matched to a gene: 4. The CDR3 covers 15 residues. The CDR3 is CASSGLAGSQETQYF. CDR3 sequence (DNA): TGTGCCAGCAGCGGACTAGCGGGATCTCAAGAGACCCAGTACTTC.

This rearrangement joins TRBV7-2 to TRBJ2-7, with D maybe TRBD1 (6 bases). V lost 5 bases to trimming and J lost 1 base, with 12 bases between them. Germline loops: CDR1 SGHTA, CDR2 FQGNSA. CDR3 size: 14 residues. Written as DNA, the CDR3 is TGTGCCAGCAGCGCACAAGGGGGATCCTACGAGCAGTACTTC. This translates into CASSAQGGSYEQYF.

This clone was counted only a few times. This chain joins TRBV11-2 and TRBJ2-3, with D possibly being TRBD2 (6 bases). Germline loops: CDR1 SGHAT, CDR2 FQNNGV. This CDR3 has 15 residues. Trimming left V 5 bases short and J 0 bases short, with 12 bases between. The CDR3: CASSRVGTSTDTQYF. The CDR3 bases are TGTGCCAGCAGCAGGGTGGGGACTAGCACAGATACGCAGTATTTT.

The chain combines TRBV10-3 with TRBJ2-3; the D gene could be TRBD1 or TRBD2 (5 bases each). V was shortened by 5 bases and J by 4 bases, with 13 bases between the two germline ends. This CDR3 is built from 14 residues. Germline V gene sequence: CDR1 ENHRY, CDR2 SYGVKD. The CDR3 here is CAISRTGDADTQYF. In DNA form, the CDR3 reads TGTGCCATCAGTAGGACTGGGGACGCAGATACGCAGTATTTT.

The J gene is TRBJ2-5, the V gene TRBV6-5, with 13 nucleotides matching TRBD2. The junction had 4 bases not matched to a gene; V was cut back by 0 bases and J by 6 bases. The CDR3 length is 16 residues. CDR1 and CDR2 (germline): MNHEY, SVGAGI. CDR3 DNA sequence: TGTGCCAGCAGTTACTCTCGGACTAGCGGGAGTAAGACCCAGTACTTC. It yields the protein CASSYSRTSGSKTQYF.

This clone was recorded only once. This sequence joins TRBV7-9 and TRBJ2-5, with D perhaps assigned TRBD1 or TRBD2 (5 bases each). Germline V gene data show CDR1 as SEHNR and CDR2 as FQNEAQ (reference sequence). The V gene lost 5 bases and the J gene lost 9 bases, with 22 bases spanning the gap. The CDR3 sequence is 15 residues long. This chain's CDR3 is CASSPVTGTHGAQYF. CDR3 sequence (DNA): TGTGCCAGCAGCCCCGTGACGGGGACCCATGGGGCCCAGTACTTC.

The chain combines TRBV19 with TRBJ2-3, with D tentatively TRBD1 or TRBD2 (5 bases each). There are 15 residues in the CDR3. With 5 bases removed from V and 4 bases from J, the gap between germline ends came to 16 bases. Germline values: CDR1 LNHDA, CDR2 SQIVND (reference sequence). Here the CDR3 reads CASSRLARGADTQYF. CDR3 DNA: TGTGCCAGTAGTCGGTTAGCTCGAGGGGCAGATACGCAGTATTTT.

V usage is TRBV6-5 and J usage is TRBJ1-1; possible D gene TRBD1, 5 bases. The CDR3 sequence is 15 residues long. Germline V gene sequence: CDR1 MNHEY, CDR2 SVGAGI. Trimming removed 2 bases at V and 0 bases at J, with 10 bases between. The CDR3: CASSYGRGLNTEAFF. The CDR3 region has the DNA TGTGCCAGCAGTTACGGGAGGGGTTTGAACACTGAAGCTTTCTTT.

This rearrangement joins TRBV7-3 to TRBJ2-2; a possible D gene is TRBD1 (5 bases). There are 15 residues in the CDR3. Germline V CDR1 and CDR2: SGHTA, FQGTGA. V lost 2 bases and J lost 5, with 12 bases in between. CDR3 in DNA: TGTGCCAGCAGCTTAGTAGGGGTAGGGACCGGGGAGCTGTTTTTT. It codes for CASSLVGVGTGELFF. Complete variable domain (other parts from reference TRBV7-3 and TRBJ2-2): GAGVSQTPSNKVTEKGKYVELRCDPISGHTALYWYRQSLGQGPEFLIYFQGTGAADDSGLPNDRFFAVRPEGSVSTLKIQRTERGDSAVYLCASSLVGVGTGELFFGEGSRLTVL.

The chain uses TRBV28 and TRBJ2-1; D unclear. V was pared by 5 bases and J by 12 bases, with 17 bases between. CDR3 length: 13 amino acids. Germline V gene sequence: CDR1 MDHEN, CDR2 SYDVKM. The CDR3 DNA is TGTGCCAGCAGTGTGGTCGGTCCGGTCGGGCAGTTCTTC. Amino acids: CASSVVGPVGQFF.

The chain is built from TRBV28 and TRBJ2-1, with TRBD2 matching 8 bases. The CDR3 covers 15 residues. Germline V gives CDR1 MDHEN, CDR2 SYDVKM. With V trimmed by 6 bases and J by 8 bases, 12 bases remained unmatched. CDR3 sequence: CASSPPGLGFHEQFF. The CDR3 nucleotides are TGTGCCAGCAGCCCTCCGGGACTAGGCTTTCATGAGCAGTTCTTC.